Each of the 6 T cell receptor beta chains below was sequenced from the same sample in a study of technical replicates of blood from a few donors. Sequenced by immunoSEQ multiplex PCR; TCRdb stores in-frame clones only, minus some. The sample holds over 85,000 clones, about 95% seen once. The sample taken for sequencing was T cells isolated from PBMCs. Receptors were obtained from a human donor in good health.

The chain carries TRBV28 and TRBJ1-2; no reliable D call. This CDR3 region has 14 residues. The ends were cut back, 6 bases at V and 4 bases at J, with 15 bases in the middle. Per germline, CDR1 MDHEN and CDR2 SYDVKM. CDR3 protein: CASSEGREIYGYTF. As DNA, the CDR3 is TGTGCCAGCAGCGAAGGACGGGAAATCTATGGCTACACCTTC.

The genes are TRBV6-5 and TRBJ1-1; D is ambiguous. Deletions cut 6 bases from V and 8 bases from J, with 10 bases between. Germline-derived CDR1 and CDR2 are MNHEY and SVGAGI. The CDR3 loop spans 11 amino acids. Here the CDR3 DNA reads TGTGCCAGCAGGGACGGGAAAGAAGCTTTCTTT. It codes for CASRDGKEAFF.

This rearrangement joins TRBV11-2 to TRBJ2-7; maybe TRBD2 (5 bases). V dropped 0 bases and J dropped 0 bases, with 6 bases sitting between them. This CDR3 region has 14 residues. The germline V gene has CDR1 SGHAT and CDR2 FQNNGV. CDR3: CASSLDGNSYEQYF. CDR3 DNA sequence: TGTGCCAGCAGCTTAGACGGGAACTCCTACGAGCAGTACTTC. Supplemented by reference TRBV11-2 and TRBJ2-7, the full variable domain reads EAGVAQSPRYKIIEKRQSVAFWCNPISGHATLYWYQQILGQGPKLLIQFQNNGVVDDSQLPKDRFSAERLKGVDSTLKIQPAKLEDSAVYLCASSLDGNSYEQYFGPGTRLTVT.

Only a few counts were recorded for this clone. CDR3 nucleotide sequence: TGTGCCTGGAGTGACGACAGGGACACTGAAGCTTTCTTT. Translating it yields CAWSDDRDTEAFF. J is TRBJ1-1 and V is TRBV30; TRBD1 agrees at 7 bases. The CDR3 length is 13 residues. The germline V gene has CDR1 GTSNPN and CDR2 SVGIG (reference sequence). The V and J ends lost 1 base and 3 bases, in that order; junction bases with no gene match: 2.

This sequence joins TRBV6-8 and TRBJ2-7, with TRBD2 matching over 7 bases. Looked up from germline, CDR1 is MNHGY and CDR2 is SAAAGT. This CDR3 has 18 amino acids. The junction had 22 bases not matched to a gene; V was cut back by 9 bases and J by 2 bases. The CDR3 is CARLRGWTSFSIPYEQYF. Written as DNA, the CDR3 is TGTGCCAGACTGCGGGGGTGGACCAGTTTCTCAATTCCCTACGAGCAGTACTTC.

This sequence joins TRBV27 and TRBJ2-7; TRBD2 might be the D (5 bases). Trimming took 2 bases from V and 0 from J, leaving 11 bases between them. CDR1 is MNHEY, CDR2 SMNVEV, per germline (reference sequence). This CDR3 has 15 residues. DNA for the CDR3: TGTGCCAGCAGTTTAGCCGCGGGTTACTCCTACGAGCAGTACTTC. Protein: CASSLAAGYSYEQYF.